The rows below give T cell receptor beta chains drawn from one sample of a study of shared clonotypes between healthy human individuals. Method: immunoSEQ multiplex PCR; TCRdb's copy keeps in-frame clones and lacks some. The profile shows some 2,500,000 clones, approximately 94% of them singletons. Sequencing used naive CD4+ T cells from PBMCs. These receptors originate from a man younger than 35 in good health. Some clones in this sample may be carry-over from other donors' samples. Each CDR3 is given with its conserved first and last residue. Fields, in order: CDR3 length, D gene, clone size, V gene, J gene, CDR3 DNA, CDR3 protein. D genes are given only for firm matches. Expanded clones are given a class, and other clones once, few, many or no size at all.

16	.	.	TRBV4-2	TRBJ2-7	TGTGCCAGCAGCTCTCCCGGGGGCGGAGGGTCCTACGAGCAGTACTTC	CASSSPGGGGSYEQYF
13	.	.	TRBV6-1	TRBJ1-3	TGTGCCAGCGGTGAGAGCTCTGGAAACACCATATATTTT	CASGESSGNTIYF
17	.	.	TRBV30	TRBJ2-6	TGTGCCTGGTTCAGGGGCCCTCTGAAAGGTGGGGCCAACGTCCTGACTTTC	CAWFRGPLKGGANVLTF
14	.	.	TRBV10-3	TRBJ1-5	TGTGCCATCAGTCGGGACGGTAGCAATCAGCCCCAGCATTTT	CAISRDGSNQPQHF
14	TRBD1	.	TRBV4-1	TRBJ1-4	TGCGCCAGCCAAGTAGGGACAGGCTCTCGGAAACTGTTTTTT	CASQVGTGSRKLFF
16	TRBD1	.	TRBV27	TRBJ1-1	TGTGCCAGCCGACTAAAGGGACAGGGAGGAAACACTGAAGCTTTCTTT	CASRLKGQGGNTEAFF
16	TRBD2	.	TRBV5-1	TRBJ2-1	TGCGCCAGCAGCACACTCCAGAGCGGGGCTTACAATGAGCAGTTCTTC	CASSTLQSGAYNEQFF
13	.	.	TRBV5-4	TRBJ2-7	TGTGCCAGCAGCTTGGTCGAAGGGTACGAGCAGTACTTC	CASSLVEGYEQYF
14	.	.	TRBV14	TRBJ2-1	TGTGCCAGCAGCCAGCGGCTATTGCAGGATGAGCAGTTCTTC	CASSQRLLQDEQFF
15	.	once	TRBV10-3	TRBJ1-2	TGTGCCATCAGTGGAGCGCGCGATGCTAACTATGGCTACACCTTC	CAISGARDANYGYTF
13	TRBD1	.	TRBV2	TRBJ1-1	TGTGCCAGCGTTCGTGACAGGGACACTGAAGCTTTCTTT	CASVRDRDTEAFF
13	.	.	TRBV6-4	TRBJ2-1	TGTGCCAGCAGTGACTCAAGACATAATGAGCAGTTCTTC	CASSDSRHNEQFF
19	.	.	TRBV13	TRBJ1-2	TGTGCCAGCAGCCCATCTGGCGTCGGACGGAAGCGGATTTCTTATGGCCACACCTTC	CASSPSGVGRKRISYGHTF
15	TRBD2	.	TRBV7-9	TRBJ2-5	TGTGCCAGCAGCCGGCCCCCGCGGGAGTTAGAGACCCAGTACTTC	CASSRPPRELETQYF
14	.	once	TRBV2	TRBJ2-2	TGTGCCAGCGGGGGACACGGATCGACCGGGGAGCTGTTTTTT	CASGGHGSTGELFF
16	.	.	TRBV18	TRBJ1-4	TGTGCCAGCTCACCAGGGCGGCCAAGATCGAACGAAAAACTGTTTTTT	CASSPGRPRSNEKLFF
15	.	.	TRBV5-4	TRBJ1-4	TGTGCCAGCAGCTCCTTGGGGAAAACTAATGAAAAACTGTTTTTT	CASSSLGKTNEKLFF
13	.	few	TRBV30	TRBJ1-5	TGTGCCTGGAGTGTACGCAGCGATCAGCCCCAGCATTTT	CAWSVRSDQPQHF
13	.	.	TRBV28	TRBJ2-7	TGTGCCAGCAGCCCCCGCTCCCCCTTCGAGCAGTACTTC	CASSPRSPFEQYF
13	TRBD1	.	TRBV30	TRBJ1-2	TGTGCCTGGAGTGAAGGGACAGGGCTTGGCTACACCTTC	CAWSEGTGLGYTF
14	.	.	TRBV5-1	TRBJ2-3	TGCGCCAGCAGCGCCGGACAGATGACAGATACGCAGTATTTT	CASSAGQMTDTQYF
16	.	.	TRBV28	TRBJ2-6	TGTGCCAGCAGTTTAGGACTGGGGGCCGGGGCCAACGTCCTGACTTTC	CASSLGLGAGANVLTF
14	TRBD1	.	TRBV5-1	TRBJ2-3	TGCGCCAGCAGCTGGACAGGGGTCAAGGATACGCAGTATTTT	CASSWTGVKDTQYF
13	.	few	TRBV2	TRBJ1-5	TGTGCCAGCAGTGAAGGGGGGAATCAGCCCCAGCATTTT	CASSEGGNQPQHF
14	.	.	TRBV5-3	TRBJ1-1	TGTGCCGGCCTACCCAGGTTGTTGAACACTGAAGCTTTCTTT	CAGLPRLLNTEAFF
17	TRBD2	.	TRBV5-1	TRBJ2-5	TGCGCCAGCAGCGCCGGGACTAGCGGGAGGTTCCAAGAGACCCAGTACTTC	CASSAGTSGRFQETQYF
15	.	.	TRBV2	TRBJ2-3	TGTGCCAGCAGAACCACAGGTTCGGGCACAGATACGCAGTATTTT	CASRTTGSGTDTQYF
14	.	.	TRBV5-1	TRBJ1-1	TGCGCCAGCAGCTTATTGCAGAGGAACACTGAAGCTTTCTTT	CASSLLQRNTEAFF
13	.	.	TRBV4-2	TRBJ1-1	TGTGCCAGCAGCCCTCAAGGAAACACTGAAGCTTTCTTT	CASSPQGNTEAFF
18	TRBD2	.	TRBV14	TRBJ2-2	TGTGCCAGCAGCCCGGGGCGACTAGCGGGGACGAACACCGGGGAGCTGTTTTTT	CASSPGRLAGTNTGELFF
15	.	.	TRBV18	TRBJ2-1	TGTGCCAGCTCACCGACTGGAAATGTTAACAATGAGCAGTTCTTC	CASSPTGNVNNEQFF
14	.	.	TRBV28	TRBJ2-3	TGTGCCAGCAGTCCGGGGGAAAGCCCAGATACGCAGTATTTT	CASSPGESPDTQYF
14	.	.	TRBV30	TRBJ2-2	TGTGCCTGGCACAGGCCCTGGGAGGTCGGGGAGCTGTTTTTT	CAWHRPWEVGELFF
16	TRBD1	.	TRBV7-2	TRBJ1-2	TGTGCCAGCAGCTTAGTAGGCAGGGGGGACTACTATGGCTACACCTTC	CASSLVGRGDYYGYTF
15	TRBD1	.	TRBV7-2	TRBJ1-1	TGTGCCAGCAGCCCGAGACAGGGTTATGCCACTGAAGCTTTCTTT	CASSPRQGYATEAFF
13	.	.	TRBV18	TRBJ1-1	TGTGCCAGCTCAGAGTCGAAAGACAGGAAGACTTTCTTT	CASSESKDRKTFF
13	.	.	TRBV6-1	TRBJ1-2	TGTGCCAGCCTCACGACAGCGAACTATGGCTACACCTTC	CASLTTANYGYTF
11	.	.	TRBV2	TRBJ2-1	TGTGCCAGCAGTTTTTTTGATGAGCAGTTCTTC	CASSFFDEQFF
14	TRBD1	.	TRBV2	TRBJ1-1	TGTGCCAGCTGGGGGGACAGGGTGTATACTGAAGCTTTCTTT	CASWGDRVYTEAFF
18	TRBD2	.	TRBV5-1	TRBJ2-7	TGCGCCAGCAGCCTAGGACTAGCGGGAGGGCCCTATCTCCACGAGCAGTACTTC	CASSLGLAGGPYLHEQYF
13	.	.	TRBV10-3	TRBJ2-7	TGTGCCATCAGTGAGTCCAGCACCTACGAGCAGTACTTC	CAISESSTYEQYF
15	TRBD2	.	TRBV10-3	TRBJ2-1	TGTGCCATCAGAGGGAGCGGGAGGCCTCCCAATGAGCAGTTCTTC	CAIRGSGRPPNEQFF
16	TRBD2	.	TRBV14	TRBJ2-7	TGTGCCAGCAGCCAAAGATTAGGCGGGAGGGCTTACGAGCAGTACTTC	CASSQRLGGRAYEQYF
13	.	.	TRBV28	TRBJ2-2	TGTGCCAGCAGTTTGCAGAGCACCGGGGAGCTGTTTTTT	CASSLQSTGELFF